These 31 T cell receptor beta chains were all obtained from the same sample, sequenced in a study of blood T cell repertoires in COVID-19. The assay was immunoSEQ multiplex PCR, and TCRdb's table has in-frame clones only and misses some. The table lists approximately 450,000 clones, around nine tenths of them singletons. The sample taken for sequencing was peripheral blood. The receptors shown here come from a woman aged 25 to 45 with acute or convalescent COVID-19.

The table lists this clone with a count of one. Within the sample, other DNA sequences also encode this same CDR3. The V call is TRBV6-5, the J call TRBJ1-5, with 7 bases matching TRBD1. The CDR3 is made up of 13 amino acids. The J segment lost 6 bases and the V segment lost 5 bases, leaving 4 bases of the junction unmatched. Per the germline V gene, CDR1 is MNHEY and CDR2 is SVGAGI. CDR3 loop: CASSRTGGQPQHF. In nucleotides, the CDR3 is TGTGCCAGCAGTAGGACAGGTGGTCAGCCCCAGCATTTT.

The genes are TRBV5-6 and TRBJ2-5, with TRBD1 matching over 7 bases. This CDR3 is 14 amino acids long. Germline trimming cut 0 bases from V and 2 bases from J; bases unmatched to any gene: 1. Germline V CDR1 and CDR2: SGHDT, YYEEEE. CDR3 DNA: TGTGCCAGCAGCTTGGGGACAGGTCAAGAGACCCAGTACTTC. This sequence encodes CASSLGTGQETQYF.

CDR3 region: CAWSPGQGSDEAFF. The CDR3 DNA follows: TGTGCCTGGAGTCCGGGACAGGGCTCCGATGAAGCTTTCTTT. The chain couples TRBV30 to TRBJ1-1; 9 bases line up with TRBD1. This CDR3 has 14 residues. The germline gives CDR1 GTSNPN, CDR2 SVGIG (reference sequence). Trimming removed 2 bases from V and 7 bases from J; junction bases left unmatched: 8. The full variable domain, in which reference TRBV30 and TRBJ1-1 provide the parts outside the CDR3, is SQTIHQWPATLVQPVGSPLSLECTVEGTSNPNLYWYRQAAGRGLQLLFYSVGIGQISSEVPQNLSASRPQDRQFILSSKKLLLSDSGFYLCAWSPGQGSDEAFFGQGTRLTVV.

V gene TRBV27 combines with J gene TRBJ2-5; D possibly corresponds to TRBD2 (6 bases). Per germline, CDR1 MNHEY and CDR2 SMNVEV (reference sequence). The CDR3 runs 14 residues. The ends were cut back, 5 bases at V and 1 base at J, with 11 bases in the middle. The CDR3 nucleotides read TGTGCCAGCAGTCCGGGACTTTTCCAAGAGACCCAGTACTTC. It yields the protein CASSPGLFQETQYF.

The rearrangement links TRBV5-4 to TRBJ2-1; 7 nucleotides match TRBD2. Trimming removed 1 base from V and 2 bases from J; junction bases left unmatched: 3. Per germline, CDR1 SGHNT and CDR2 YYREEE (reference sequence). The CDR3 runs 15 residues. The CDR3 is CASSLSAGAYNEQFF. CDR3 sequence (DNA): TGTGCCAGCAGCTTGTCCGCGGGGGCCTACAATGAGCAGTTCTTC.

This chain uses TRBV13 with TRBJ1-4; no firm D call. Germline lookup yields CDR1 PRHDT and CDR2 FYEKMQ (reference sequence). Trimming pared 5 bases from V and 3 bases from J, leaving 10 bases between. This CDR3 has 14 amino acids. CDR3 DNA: TGTGCCAGCAGCGAGGGAGGGCCTAATGAAAAACTGTTTTTT. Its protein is CASSEGGPNEKLFF.

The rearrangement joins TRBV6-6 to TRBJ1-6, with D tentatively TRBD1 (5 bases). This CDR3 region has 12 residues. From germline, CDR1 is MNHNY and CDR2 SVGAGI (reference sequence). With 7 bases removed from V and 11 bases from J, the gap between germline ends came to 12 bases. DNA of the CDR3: TGTGCCAGCACAGGGCCGTCGACACCCCTCCACTTT. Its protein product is CASTGPSTPLHF.

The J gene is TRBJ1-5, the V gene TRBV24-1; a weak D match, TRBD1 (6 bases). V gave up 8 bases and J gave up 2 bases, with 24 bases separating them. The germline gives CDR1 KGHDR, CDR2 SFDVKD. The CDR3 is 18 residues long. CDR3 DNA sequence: TGTGCCACCAATAGATTGGGCAGGGGACATGGGGGCAATCAGCCCCAGCATTTT. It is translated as CATNRLGRGHGGNQPQHF.

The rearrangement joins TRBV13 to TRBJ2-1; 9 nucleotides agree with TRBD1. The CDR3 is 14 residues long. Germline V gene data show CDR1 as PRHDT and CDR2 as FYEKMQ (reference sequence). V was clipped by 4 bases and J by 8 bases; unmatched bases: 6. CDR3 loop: CASSSGQGGDEQFF. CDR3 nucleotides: TGTGCCAGCAGCTCGGGACAGGGAGGCGATGAGCAGTTCTTC.

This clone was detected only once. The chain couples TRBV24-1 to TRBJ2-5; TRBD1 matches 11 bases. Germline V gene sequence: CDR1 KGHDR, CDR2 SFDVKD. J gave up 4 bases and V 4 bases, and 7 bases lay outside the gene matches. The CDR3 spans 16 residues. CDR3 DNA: TGTGCCACCAGTGAGAGGACAGGGGGCTTTGGAGAGACCCAGTACTTC. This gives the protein CATSERTGGFGETQYF.

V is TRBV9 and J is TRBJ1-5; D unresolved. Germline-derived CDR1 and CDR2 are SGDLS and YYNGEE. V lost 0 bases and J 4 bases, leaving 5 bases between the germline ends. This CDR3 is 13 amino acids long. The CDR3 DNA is TGTGCCAGCAGCGTAGCGGGGAATCAGCCCCAGCATTTT. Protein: CASSVAGNQPQHF.

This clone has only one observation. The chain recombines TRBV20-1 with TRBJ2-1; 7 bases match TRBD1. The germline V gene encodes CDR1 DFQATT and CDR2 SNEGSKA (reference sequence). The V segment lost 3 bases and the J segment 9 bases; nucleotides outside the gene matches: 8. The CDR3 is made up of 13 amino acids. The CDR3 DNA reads TGCAGTGCTAGTTTACAGGGGATCCCTGAGCAGTTCTTC. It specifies CSASLQGIPEQFF.

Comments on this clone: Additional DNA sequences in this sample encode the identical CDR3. In DNA, the CDR3 is TGTGCCAGCAGTTTCGGGGGAAACACCATATATTTT. As protein: CASSFGGNTIYF. The V call is TRBV12-3 or TRBV12-4, the J call TRBJ1-3; D ambiguous. V dropped 3 bases and J dropped 4 bases, with 4 bases sitting between them. This CDR3 has 12 amino acids.

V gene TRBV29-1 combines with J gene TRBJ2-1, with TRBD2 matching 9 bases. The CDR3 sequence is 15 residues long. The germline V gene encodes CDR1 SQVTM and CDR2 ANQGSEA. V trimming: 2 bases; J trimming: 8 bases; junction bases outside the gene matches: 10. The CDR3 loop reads CSVEKRGGGADEQFF. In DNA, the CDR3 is TGCAGCGTTGAAAAAAGAGGCGGGGGGGCCGATGAGCAGTTCTTC.

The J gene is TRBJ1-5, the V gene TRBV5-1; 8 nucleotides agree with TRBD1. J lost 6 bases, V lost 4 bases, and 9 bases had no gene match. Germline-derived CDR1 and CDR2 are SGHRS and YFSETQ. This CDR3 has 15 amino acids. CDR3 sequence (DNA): TGCGCCAGCAGCGCGGGGACAGGTGAAGCTCAGCCCCAGCATTTT. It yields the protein CASSAGTGEAQPQHF.

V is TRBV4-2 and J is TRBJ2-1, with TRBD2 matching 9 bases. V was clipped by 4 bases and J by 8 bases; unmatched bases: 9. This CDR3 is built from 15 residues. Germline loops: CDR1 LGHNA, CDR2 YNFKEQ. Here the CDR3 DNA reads TGTGCCAGCAGCCGGCGAGCGGGGGGCGGAGATGAGCAGTTCTTC. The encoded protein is CASSRRAGGGDEQFF.

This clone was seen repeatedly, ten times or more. CDR3 in DNA: TGTGCCAGTAGTCCCAGTAGGCTAGGGGCATATCAGCCCCAGCATTTT. Translating gives CASSPSRLGAYQPQHF. The gene calls are TRBV19 and TRBJ1-5, with D possibly matching TRBD1 (5 bases). Trimming pared 5 bases from V and 5 bases from J, leaving 19 bases between. CDR1 and CDR2 from the germline V gene are LNHDA and SQIVND (reference sequence). The CDR3 has 16 residues.

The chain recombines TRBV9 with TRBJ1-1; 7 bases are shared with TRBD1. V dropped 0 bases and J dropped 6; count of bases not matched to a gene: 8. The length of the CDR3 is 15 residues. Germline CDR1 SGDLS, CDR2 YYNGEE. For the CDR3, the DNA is TGTGCCAGCAGCGTAGGGGACAGTCTGAAGGCTGAAGCTTTCTTT. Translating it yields CASSVGDSLKAEAFF.

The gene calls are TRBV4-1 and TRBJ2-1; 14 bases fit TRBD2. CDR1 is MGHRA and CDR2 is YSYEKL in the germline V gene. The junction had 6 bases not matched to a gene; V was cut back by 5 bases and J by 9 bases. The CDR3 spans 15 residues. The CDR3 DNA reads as TGCGCCAGCAGCTCCGGGACTAGCGGGGGTTTTGAGCAGTTCTTC. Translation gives CASSSGTSGGFEQFF.

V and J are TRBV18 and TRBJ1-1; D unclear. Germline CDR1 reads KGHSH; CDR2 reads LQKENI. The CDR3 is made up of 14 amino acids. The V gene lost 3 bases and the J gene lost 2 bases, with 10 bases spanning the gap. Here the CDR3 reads CASSPGPPNTEAFF. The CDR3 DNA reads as TGTGCCAGCTCACCTGGCCCCCCAAACACTGAAGCTTTCTTT.

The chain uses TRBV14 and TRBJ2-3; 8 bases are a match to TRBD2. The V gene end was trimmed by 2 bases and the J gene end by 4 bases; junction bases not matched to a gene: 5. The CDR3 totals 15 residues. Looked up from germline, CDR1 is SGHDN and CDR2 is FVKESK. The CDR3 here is CASSQRRGVSDTQYF. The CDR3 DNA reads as TGTGCCAGCAGCCAAAGGCGGGGGGTATCAGATACGCAGTATTTT.

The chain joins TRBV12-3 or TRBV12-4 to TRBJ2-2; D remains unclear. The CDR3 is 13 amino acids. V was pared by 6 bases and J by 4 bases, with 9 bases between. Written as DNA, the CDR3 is TGTGCCAGCAGCTTGCTCGGCACCGGGGAGCTGTTTTTT. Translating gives CASSLLGTGELFF.

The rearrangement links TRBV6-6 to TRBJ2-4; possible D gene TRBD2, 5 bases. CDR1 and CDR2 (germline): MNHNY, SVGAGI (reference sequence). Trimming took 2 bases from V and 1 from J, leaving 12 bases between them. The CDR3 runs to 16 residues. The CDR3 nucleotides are TGTGCCAGCAGTTACAGAGAGGGATACGCCAAAAACATTCAGTACTTC. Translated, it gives CASSYREGYAKNIQYF.

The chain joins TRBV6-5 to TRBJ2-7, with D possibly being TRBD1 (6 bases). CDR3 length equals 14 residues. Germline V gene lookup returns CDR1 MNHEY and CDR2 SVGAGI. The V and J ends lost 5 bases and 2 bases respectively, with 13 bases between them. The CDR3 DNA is TGTGCCAGCAGTAGACTACAGGGAGCCTACGAGCAGTACTTC. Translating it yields CASSRLQGAYEQYF.

The CDR3 reads CASRVGQGGAKNIQYF. The CDR3 coding sequence is TGTGCCAGCAGGGTGGGACAGGGGGGAGCCAAAAACATTCAGTACTTC. This sequence joins TRBV6-4 and TRBJ2-4, with TRBD1 matching 11 bases. CDR1 and CDR2 (germline): MRHNA, SNTAGT. J gave up 0 bases and V 6 bases, and 4 bases lay outside the gene matches. The CDR3 contains 16 residues.

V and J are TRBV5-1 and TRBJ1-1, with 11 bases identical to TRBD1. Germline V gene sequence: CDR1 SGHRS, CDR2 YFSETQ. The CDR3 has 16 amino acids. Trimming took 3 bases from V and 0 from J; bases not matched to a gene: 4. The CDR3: CASSWTGGPLNTEAFF. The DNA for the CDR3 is TGCGCCAGCAGCTGGACAGGGGGCCCTTTGAACACTGAAGCTTTCTTT.

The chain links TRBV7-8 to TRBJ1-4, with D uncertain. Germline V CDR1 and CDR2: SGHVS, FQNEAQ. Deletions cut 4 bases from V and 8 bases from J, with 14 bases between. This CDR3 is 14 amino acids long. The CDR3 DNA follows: TGTGCCAGCAGCTCTGTTCGAGCTAGCGAAAAACTGTTTTTT. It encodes CASSSVRASEKLFF.

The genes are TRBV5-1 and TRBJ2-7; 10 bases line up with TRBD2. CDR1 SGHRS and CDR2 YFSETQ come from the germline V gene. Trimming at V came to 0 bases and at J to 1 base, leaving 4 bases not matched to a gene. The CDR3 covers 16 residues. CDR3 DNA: TGCGCCAGCAGCTTGGTTCTAGCGGGGGTTTCCTACGAGCAGTACTTC. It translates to CASSLVLAGVSYEQYF.

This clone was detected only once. Here the CDR3 DNA reads TGTGCCAGCTCATTCAATAGGGGGCCCGGGGTCAGTGAAGCTTTCTTT. This encodes CASSFNRGPGVSEAFF. The chain uses TRBV18 and TRBJ1-1; 7 positions agree with TRBD1. The germline V gene has CDR1 KGHSH and CDR2 LQKENI. J was trimmed by 7 bases and V by 5 bases; bases with no gene match: 16. This CDR3 is 16 amino acids long.

The CDR3 DNA follows: TGCAGCGTTGGGCCGAGCGGGGGAATCTACGAGCAGTACTTC. This gives the protein CSVGPSGGIYEQYF. This rearrangement joins TRBV29-1 to TRBJ2-7; 8 bases align to TRBD2. The CDR3 consists of 14 residues. V gave up 4 bases and J gave up 3 bases; unmatched junction bases: 8. Germline-derived CDR1 and CDR2 are SQVTM and ANQGSEA.

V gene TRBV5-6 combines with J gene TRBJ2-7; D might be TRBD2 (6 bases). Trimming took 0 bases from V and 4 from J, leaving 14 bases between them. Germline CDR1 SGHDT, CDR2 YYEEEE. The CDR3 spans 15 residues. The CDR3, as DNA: TGTGCCAGCAGCTTGGGACCGGGGGACCCTTACGAGCAGTACTTC. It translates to CASSLGPGDPYEQYF.